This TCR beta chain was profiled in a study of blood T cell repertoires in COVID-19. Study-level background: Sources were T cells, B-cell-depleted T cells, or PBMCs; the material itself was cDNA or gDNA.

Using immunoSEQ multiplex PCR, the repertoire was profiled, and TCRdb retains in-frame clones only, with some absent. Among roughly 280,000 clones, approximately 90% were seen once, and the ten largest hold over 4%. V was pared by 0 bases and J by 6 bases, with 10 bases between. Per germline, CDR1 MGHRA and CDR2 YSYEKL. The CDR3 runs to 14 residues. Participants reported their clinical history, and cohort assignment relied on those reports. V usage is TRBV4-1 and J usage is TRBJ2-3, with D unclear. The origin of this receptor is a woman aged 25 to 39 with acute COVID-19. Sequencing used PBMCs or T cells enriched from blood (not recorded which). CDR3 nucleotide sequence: TGCGCCAGCAGCCAAGAGACCAGCGCCGATACGCAGTATTTT. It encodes CASSQETSADTQYF.